This T cell receptor beta chain came from a study of cytomegalovirus exposure and HLA in healthy donors. Whole-study findings and limits: Reported performance of the classifier showed diagnosis of cytomegalovirus status with high specificity and sensitivity.

Regarding this clone: Its antigen is unknown.

The method was immunoSEQ multiplex PCR; TCRdb's version includes in-frame clones alone and lacks a portion of them. Of over 200,000 clones listed, 80% to 95% are singletons. The TCR was taken from a woman aged 30 to 39 in good health and CMV-seronegative. Sequences were obtained from PBMCs.

The chain's CDR3 is CASSATRKTYGYTF. For the CDR3, the DNA is TGCGCCAGCAGTGCTACGCGAAAGACCTATGGCTACACCTTC. The gene calls are TRBV10-1 and TRBJ1-2; D unclear. The CDR3 sequence is 14 residues long. Germline CDR1 reads WNHNN; CDR2 reads SYGVQD (reference sequence). The V gene lost 4 bases and the J gene lost 4 bases, with 13 bases spanning the gap.